This T cell receptor beta chain was captured by sequencing in a study of blood T cell repertoires in COVID-19. Study-level information: The United States, Italy and Spain supplied acute and convalescent COVID-19 samples.

TCRdb's table, derived via immunoSEQ multiplex PCR, lists solely in-frame clones and lacks some. The table includes 300,000 to 450,000 clones, 80% to 90% detected once. CDR3 length: 15 residues. V gave up 7 bases and J gave up 2 bases; unmatched junction bases: 6. From germline, CDR1 is MDHEN and CDR2 SYDVKM. The clonotype originates from a woman aged 60-70 years with COVID-19, enrolled during active disease. The chain joins TRBV28 to TRBJ2-3; the match to TRBD2 covers 10 bases. Sequencing input: peripheral blood. The CDR3 here is CASTLAGASTDTQYF. The CDR3 coding sequence is TGTGCCAGCACCCTAGCGGGGGCTTCCACAGATACGCAGTATTTT.